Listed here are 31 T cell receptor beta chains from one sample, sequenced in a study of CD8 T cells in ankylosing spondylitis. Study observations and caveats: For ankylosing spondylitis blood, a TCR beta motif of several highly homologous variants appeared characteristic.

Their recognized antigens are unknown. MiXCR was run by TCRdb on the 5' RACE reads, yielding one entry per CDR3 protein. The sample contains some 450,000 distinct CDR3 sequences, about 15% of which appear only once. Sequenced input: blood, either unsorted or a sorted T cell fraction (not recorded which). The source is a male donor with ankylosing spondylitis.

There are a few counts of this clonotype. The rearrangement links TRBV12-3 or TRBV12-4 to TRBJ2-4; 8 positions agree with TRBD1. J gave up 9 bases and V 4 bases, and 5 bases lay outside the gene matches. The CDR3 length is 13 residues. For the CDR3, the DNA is TGTGCCAGCAGTTCGACAGGGGACGGCATTCAGTACTTC. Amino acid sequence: CASSSTGDGIQYF.

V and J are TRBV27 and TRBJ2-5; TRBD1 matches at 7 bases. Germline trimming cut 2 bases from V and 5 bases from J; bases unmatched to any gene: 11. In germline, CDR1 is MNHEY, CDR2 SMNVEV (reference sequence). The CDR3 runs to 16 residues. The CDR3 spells CASSLTLAGGRETQYF. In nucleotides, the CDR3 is TGTGCCAGCAGTTTAACGTTGGCAGGGGGTAGGGAGACCCAGTACTTC.

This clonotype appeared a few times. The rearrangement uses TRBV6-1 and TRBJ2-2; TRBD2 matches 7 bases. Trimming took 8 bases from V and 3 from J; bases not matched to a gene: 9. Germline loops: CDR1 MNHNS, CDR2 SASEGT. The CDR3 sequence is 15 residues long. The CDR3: CASASKRGHTGELFF. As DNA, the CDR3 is TGTGCCAGCGCCTCCAAGCGGGGTCACACCGGGGAGCTGTTTTTT.

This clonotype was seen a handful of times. Written as DNA, the CDR3 is TGTGCCAGCAGTGCCGGGGGTGGGGATTGGGACATTCAGTACTTC. Translating it yields CASSAGGGDWDIQYF. The rearrangement links TRBV12-3 or TRBV12-4 to TRBJ2-4; TRBD2 is a possible D gene (6 bases). CDR3 size: 15 residues. The V and J ends lost 5 bases and 8 bases respectively, with 19 bases between them.

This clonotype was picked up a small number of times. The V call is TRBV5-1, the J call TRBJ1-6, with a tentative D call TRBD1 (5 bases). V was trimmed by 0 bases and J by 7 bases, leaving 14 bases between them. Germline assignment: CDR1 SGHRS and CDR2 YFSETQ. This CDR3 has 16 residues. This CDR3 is CASSLAEQVANSPLHF. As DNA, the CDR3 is TGCGCCAGCAGCTTGGCCGAACAGGTCGCGAATTCACCCCTCCACTTT.

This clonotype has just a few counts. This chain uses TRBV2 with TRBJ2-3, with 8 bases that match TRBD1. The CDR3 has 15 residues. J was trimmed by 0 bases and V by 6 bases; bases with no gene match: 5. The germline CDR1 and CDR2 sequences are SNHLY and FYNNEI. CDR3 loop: CASRPQGVSTDTQYF. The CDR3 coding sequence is TGTGCCAGCAGGCCACAGGGGGTTAGCACAGATACGCAGTATTTT.

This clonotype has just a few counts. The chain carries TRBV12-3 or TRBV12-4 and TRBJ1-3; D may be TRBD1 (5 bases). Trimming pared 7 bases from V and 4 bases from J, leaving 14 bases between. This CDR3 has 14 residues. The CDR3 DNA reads TGTGCCAGCACATGGGGCCTCACGGGAAACACCATATATTTT. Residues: CASTWGLTGNTIYF.

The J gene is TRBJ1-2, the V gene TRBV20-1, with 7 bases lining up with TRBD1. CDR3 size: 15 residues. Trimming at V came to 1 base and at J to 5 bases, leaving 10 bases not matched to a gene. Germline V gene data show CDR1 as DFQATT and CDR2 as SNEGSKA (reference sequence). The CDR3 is CSARATGKNPYGYTF. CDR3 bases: TGCAGTGCTAGAGCGACAGGGAAAAACCCTTATGGCTACACCTTC.

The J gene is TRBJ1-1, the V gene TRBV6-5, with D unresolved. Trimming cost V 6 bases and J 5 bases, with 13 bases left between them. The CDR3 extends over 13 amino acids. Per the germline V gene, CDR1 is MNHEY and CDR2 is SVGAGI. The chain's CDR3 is CASRLAGGTEAFF. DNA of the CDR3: TGTGCCAGCAGATTAGCCGGAGGAACTGAAGCTTTCTTT.

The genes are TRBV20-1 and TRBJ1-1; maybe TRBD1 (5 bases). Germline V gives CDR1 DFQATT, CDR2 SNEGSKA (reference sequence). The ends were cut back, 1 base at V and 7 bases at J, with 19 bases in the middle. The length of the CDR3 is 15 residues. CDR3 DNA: TGCAGTGCTAGAGCCGGAGGGGCCCGCTCATATGAAGCTTTCTTT. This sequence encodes CSARAGGARSYEAFF.

The CDR3 here is CASSSRTSDTQYF. In nucleotides, the CDR3 is TGTGCCAGCAGCTCCCGGACTAGCGATACGCAGTATTTT. This chain links TRBV3-1 with TRBJ2-3, with 8 nucleotides matching TRBD2. The length of the CDR3 is 13 residues. J gave up 6 bases and V 5 bases, and 4 bases lay outside the gene matches. Germline assignment: CDR1 LGHDT and CDR2 YNNKEL (reference sequence).

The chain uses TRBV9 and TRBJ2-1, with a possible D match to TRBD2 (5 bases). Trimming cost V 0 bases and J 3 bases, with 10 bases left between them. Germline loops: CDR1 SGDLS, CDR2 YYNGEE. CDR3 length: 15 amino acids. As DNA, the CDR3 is TGTGCCAGCAGCGTAGACGGGGAGTACTACAATGAGCAGTTCTTC. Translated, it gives CASSVDGEYYNEQFF.

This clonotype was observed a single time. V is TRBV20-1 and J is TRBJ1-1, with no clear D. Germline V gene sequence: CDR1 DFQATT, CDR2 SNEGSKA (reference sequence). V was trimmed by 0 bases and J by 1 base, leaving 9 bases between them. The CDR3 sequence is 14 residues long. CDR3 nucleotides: TGCAGTGCTAGAGATTCCAGGAAGAACACTGAAGCTTTCTTT. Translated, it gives CSARDSRKNTEAFF.

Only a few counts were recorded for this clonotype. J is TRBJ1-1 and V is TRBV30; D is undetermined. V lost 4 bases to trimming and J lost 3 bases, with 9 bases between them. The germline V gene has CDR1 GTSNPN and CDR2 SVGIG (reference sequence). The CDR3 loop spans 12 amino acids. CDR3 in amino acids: CAWTSLHTEAFF. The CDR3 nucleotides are TGTGCCTGGACCTCATTACACACTGAAGCTTTCTTT.

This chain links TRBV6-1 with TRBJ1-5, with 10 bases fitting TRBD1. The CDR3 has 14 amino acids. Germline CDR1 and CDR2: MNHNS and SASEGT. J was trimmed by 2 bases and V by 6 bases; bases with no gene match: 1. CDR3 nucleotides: TGTGCCAGCAGCGGGACAGGGGGCAATCAGCCCCAGCATTTT. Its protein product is CASSGTGGNQPQHF.

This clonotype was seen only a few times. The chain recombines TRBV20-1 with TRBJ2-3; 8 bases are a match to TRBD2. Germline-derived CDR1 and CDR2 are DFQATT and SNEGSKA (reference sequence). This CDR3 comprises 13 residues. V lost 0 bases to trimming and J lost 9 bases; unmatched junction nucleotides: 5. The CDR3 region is CSARDPAGGTQYF. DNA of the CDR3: TGCAGTGCTAGAGATCCGGCGGGAGGCACGCAGTATTTT.

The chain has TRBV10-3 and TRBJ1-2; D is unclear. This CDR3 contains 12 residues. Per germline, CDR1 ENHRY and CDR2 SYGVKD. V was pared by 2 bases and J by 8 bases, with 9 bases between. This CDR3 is CAISEARGGYTF. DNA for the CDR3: TGTGCCATCAGTGAGGCCCGGGGAGGCTACACCTTC.

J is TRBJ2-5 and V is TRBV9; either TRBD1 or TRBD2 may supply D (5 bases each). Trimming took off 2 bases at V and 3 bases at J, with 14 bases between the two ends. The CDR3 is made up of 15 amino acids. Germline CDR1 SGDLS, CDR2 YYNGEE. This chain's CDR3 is CASSVTGTDKETQYF. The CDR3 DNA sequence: TGTGCCAGCAGCGTTACGGGGACGGATAAAGAGACCCAGTACTTC.

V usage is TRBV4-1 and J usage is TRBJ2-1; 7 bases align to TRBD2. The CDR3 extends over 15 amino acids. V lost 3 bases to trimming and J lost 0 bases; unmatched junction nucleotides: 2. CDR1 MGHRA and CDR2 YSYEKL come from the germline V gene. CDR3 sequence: CASSQWTSSYNEQFF. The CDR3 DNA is TGCGCCAGCAGCCAGTGGACTAGCTCCTACAATGAGCAGTTCTTC.

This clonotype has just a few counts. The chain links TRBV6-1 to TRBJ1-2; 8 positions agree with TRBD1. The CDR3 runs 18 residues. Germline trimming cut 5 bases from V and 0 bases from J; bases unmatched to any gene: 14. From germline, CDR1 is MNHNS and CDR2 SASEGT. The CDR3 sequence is CASSQRRDRSISNYGYTF. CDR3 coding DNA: TGTGCCAGCAGTCAGAGGCGGGACAGGAGTATCTCTAACTATGGCTACACCTTC.

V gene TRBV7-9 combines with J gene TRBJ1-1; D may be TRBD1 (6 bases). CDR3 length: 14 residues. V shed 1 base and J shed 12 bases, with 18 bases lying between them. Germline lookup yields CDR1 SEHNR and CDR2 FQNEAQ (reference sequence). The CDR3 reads CASSLGDTLTPTFF. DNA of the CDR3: TGTGCCAGCAGCTTAGGGGACACGCTCACCCCAACTTTCTTT.

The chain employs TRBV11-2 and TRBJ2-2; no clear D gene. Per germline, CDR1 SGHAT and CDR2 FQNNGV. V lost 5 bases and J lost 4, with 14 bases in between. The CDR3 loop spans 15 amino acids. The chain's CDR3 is CASSPLGQATGELFF. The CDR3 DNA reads TGTGCCAGCAGCCCCCTGGGTCAGGCCACCGGGGAGCTGTTTTTT.

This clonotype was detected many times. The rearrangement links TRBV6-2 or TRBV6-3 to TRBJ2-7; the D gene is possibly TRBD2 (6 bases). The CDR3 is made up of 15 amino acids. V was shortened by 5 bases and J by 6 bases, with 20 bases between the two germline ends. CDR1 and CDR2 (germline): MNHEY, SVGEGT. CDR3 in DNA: TGTGCCAGCAGTCCCGGGATCAGAACGCGGGGCGAGCAGTACTTC. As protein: CASSPGIRTRGEQYF.

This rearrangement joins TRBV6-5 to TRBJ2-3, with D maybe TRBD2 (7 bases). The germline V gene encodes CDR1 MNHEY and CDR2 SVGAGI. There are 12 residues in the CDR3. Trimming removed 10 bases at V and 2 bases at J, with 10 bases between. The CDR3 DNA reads TGTGCCACACGGGGGGCCACAGATACGCAGTATTTT. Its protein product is CATRGATDTQYF.

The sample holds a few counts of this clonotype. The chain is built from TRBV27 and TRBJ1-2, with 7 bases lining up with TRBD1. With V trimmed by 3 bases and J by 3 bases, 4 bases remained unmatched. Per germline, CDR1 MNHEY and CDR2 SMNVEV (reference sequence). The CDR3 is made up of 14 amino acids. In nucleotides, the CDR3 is TGTGCCAGCAGTTTTCGGGACAGTTACTATGGCTACACCTTC. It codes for CASSFRDSYYGYTF.

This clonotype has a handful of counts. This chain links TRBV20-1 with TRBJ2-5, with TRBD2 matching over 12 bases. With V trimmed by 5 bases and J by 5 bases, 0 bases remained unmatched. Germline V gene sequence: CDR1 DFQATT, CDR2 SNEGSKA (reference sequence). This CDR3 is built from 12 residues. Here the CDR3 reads CSAGTSGETQYF. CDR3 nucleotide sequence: TGCAGTGCTGGGACTAGCGGGGAGACCCAGTACTTC.

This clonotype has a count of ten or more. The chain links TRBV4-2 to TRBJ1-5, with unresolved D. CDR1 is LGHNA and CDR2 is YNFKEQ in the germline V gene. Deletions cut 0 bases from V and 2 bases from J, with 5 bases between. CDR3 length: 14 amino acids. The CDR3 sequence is CASSQDLGNQPQHF. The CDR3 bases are TGTGCCAGCAGCCAAGACCTGGGCAATCAGCCCCAGCATTTT.

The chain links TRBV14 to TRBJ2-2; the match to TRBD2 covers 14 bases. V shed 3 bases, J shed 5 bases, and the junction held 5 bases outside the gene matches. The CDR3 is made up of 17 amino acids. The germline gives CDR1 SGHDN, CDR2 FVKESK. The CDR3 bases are TGTGCCAGCAGCCACCCGGGACTAGCGGGAGTAACCGGGGAGCTGTTTTTT. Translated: CASSHPGLAGVTGELFF. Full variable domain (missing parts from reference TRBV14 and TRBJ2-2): EAGVTQFPSHSVIEKGQTVTLRCDPISGHDNLYWYRRVMGKEIKFLLHFVKESKQDESGMPNNRFLAERTGGTYSTLKVQPAELEDSGVYFCASSHPGLAGVTGELFFGEGSRLTVL.

The CDR3 DNA follows: TGTGCCAGCAGTTACTCGACTAGCGGGAGCCAAGAGACCCAGTACTTC. Translating it yields CASSYSTSGSQETQYF. This chain joins TRBV6-5 and TRBJ2-5; TRBD2 matches at 12 bases. The V gene's germline CDR1 is MNHEY and CDR2 SVGAGI. J was trimmed by 1 base and V by 0 bases; bases with no gene match: 0. The CDR3 extends over 16 amino acids.

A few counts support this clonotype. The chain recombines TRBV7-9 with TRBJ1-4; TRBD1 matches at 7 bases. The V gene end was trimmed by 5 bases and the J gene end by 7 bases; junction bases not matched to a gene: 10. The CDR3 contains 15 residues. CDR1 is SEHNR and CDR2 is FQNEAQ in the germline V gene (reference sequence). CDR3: CASSPSGTAFEKLFF. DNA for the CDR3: TGTGCCAGCAGCCCCTCCGGGACAGCATTTGAAAAACTGTTTTTT.

Here the CDR3 DNA reads TGCAGTGCTAGAGAATCCCGTAGAGGGATTTACGAGCAGTACTTC. Its protein is CSARESRRGIYEQYF. The genes are TRBV20-1 and TRBJ2-7; TRBD2 might be the D (5 bases). Germline-derived CDR1 and CDR2 are DFQATT and SNEGSKA (reference sequence). The CDR3 is 15 amino acids. The V and J ends lost 0 bases and 4 bases respectively, with 16 bases between them.